This TCR beta chain was captured by sequencing in a study of blood T cell repertoires in COVID-19. Study-level information: Sites across the United States, Italy and Spain contributed samples from acute and convalescent COVID-19. The analysed material was cDNA or gDNA that came from T cells, B-cell-depleted T cells, or PBMCs.

This clone has just one count. In the authors' workflow: Amplification with reference gene primers provided the estimates of nucleated cell counts. The data were produced by immunoSEQ multiplex PCR, yet TCRdb's version contains in-frame clones alone and is incomplete. The V and J calls and clone size come from that table; D and trimming were worked out from the DNA. The sample has about 30,000 clones, 80% to 90% seen once. The CDR3 loop spans 12 amino acids. Losses at the gene ends were 8 bases for V and 10 bases for J; bases not matched to a gene: 10. This TCR derives from a human donor in a cohort sampled during active COVID-19. Sequencing used peripheral blood. The J gene is TRBJ1-1, the V gene TRBV12-3 or TRBV12-4; 7 bases line up with TRBD1. CDR3 nucleotide sequence: TGTGCCAGCGGAACAGACAGGGCGGCAGCTTTCTTT. Its translation is CASGTDRAAAFF.